This TCR beta chain was profiled in a study of shared clonotypes between healthy human individuals (TCRdb year 2020). As for the study more broadly: A couple of women and a few men aged 18 to 49 years were included in the cohort. For each donor, three plates each were used for CD4 naive and CD4 memory, two plates were used for CD8 naive, and one plate was used for CD8 memory. To estimate repertoire size and how much clonotype sharing occurs between individuals, the study deeply sequenced the blood TCR repertoires of five healthy adults. To increase sequencing depth and limit assay-specific biases, different laboratories used diverse techniques to prepare libraries and sequence TCR repertoires. Leukapheresis yielded between about 0.9 and 9 billion PBMCs per donor. Beyond this particular receptor, the publication reports: Naive subsets generally had larger estimated clonotype richness than memory subsets did. Clonotypes shared by all four sorted-subset donors showed higher generation probabilities than non-shared clonotypes. Only blood was sampled, and tissue TCR repertoires likely differ from those in blood. Based on pairwise subsampling, the degree of clonotype sharing among donors was expected to be affected by sequencing depth. The genetic and exposure-history diversity represented was limited by the small number of donors. When a few donors were compared, the shared fraction of clonotypes was around 5% for naive CD4, more than 3% for naive CD8, 2% to 2.5% for memory CD4, and approximately 0.4% for memory CD8. Even with the large sequencing depth, rarefaction of the sorted-subset datasets indicated that sequencing was incomplete.

Only one count was recorded for this clone. Its antigen is still unknown. Per-base qualities were not stored, and no clone one base away is much larger. CDR1 and CDR2 are drawn from the germline V gene (reference sequence): SEHNR, FQNEAQ. V lost 6 bases and J lost 1 base; the stretch between them is 12 bases long. The CDR3 covers 15 residues, taking in both the cysteine and the phenylalanine. Only the CDR3 part of the read is kept: 45 bases, read in frame from the first base. Using the deep immunoSEQ assay, TCR CDR3 regions were amplified from genomic DNA by multiplex PCR. Extracted genomic DNA from each cell subset was spread evenly across all wells of several immunoSEQ 96-well plates, with each plate serving as a replicate. Each replicate PCR for sorted subsets received 200 ng genomic DNA, equal to roughly 29,000 T cell genomes. The purified libraries were quantified using a Qubit 3.0 fluorometer, sized with a Bioanalyzer 2100, and then quantified again using the KAPA Library Quantification kit. Every immunoSEQ 96-well plate was sequenced on a dedicated single-read 150-cycle Illumina NextSeq 550 flow cell. Turning to the authors' computational methods: Because only junctional sequences without quality scores were contained in the immunoSEQ output, filtering matching that applied to full-length reads could not be performed. To assign V/J genes and CDR3, sequences were annotated using PyIR, a Python wrapper for IgBLAST v1.9, with IMGT germline references. Any read was removed if the V/J assignment was weak (E-value above 1e-6), the CDR3 was missing, or the read contained stop codons, out-of-frame junctions, or ambiguous translated residues. V3J clonotypes were defined as sequences sharing an identical inferred V gene, J gene, and CDR3 amino acid sequence. The percentage overlap between two repertoires was calculated by dividing the number of shared unique clonotypes by the size of the smaller repertoire. Repertoire richness was assessed with RTK rarefaction, the Chao1 estimator, and Recon v2.1 estimates of unobserved clonotypes. OLGA was used to compute generation probabilities for all TCRbeta clonotypes that the gDNA method yielded from four donors. Not all clones reach the TCRdb copy of this immuneACCESS table, which keeps in-frame sequences only. Checked studies attribute under half of the gap to unresolved V genes and leave the rest unexplained. V, J and clone size were drawn from that table, and D and trimming were deduced from the DNA. This sample comprises over 850,000 clones, 78% of them detected only once. The ten most abundant clones make up approximately 0.5% of the sample.

The donors were healthy, HIV-negative adults with no recently reported acute infections or vaccinations. Only Caucasian adults living in Nashville, Tennessee, USA were represented among the donors. CD4+ T cells were enriched by magnetic negative selection, after which naive cells were positively selected on CD45RA and the negative fraction was taken as the memory subset. After blood collection by leukapheresis, PBMCs were isolated using Ficoll-Histopaque density gradient centrifugation and then cryopreserved in the vapor phase of liquid nitrogen. Analytical flow cytometry was used to check the purity and quantity of each magnetically sorted T cell population. Genomic DNA was isolated from every sorted fraction and measured by UV absorbance on a Nanodrop 2000c.

The V gene is TRBV7-9 and the J gene is TRBJ2-2; TRBD1 might be the D gene, on 6 matching bases. The TCR sequence derives from a young man in good health. Some clones in this sample may be carry-over from other donors' samples. Sequencing was carried out using memory CD4+ T cells from PBMCs. The cell subset or site label of this sample denotes: CD45RA-negative fraction. Here the CDR3 is given as CASSRDIQNTGELFF. The nucleotide sequence reads as follows: TGTGCCAGCAGTCGGGACATACAGAACACCGGGGAGCTGTTTTTT.